A single TCR beta chain is shown here with its context. As yet, its antigen is unknown. This sample stems from a study of blood T cells in healthy people across ages. Combining a sample-barcoded 5' primer with a J-beta primer mix, a second PCR ran for about 6 to 11 cycles. Each cDNA molecule received a tag from a template-switch adaptor that had 12 random nucleotides. TCRdb re-called the 5' RACE reads with MiXCR, one entry per CDR3 protein. The table shows under 1 million distinct CDR3 sequences, with 40% to 50% occurring only once. The CDR3 loop spans 14 amino acids. Per germline, CDR1 DFQATT and CDR2 SNEGSKA (reference sequence). Study-level results: Relative to aged donors, long-lived donors carried more naive CD4+ cells and displayed higher diversity.

The chain joins TRBV20-1 to TRBJ2-5, with D possibly TRBD1 on 6 matching bases. The J call may not be correct, given that the DNA end is closer to TRBJ2-7. The clonotype originates from a man aged 55 to 70 in good health. The specimen sequenced was blood. As DNA, the CDR3 is TGCAGCGCAATCCTACAGGGAAGAACCTACGAGCAGTACTTC. Translation gives CSAILQGRTYEQYF.